Listed here are 4 T cell receptor beta chains from one sample, sequenced in a study of shared clonotypes between healthy human individuals. Measured with immunoSEQ multiplex PCR; TCRdb has only the in-frame clones, and not every one. Of 90,000 to 100,000 clones in the sample, over 40% were seen once. Sequenced: PBMCs. These receptors all stem from a woman between 40 and 55 years old in good health. Some clones in this sample may be carry-over from other donors' samples.

This chain links TRBV28 with TRBJ2-5; TRBD1 might be the D (6 bases). The J call is uncertain, as TRBJ2-7 better fits the DNA end. Germline V gives CDR1 MDHEN, CDR2 SYDVKM. The CDR3 has 16 amino acids. CDR3 sequence reads: CASSPPGGGPNPEQYF. CDR3 in DNA: TGTGCCAGCAGTCCCCCTGGGGGCGGCCCAAACCCCGAGCAGTACTTC.

The chain recombines TRBV4-3 with TRBJ2-6; no firm D call. CDR1 is LGHNA and CDR2 is YSLEER in the germline V gene. CDR3 length: 15 residues. The ends were cut back, 1 base at V and 3 bases at J, with 7 bases in the middle. CDR3 protein: CASSQGTHGANVLTF. In DNA form, the CDR3 reads TGCGCCAGCAGCCAAGGGACCCATGGGGCCAACGTCCTGACTTTC.

Of note for this clone: With a far larger clone one base away, a read error is the likely cause. The same CDR3 can be traced to other DNA sequences in this sample. This chain uses TRBV5-1 with TRBJ2-7; D is uncertain. This CDR3 has 12 amino acids. Between the trimmed V and J ends, which lost 7 bases and 4 bases, there was a span of 12 bases. CDR1 is SGHRS, CDR2 YFSETQ, per germline. The CDR3 here is CASGSGAYEQYF. In DNA form, the CDR3 reads TGCGCCAGCGGATCTGGAGCGTACGAGCAGTACTTC.

The DNA of the CDR3 is TGTGCCAGCAGCCCGCCGGGACTAGAGGGCGGCGAGCAGTACTTC. Translation: CASSPPGLEGGEQYF. The gene calls are TRBV7-2 and TRBJ2-7; 8 nucleotides align to TRBD2. The V segment lost 5 bases and the J segment 6 bases; nucleotides outside the gene matches: 12. CDR3 size: 15 residues. Per germline, CDR1 SGHTA and CDR2 FQGNSA.